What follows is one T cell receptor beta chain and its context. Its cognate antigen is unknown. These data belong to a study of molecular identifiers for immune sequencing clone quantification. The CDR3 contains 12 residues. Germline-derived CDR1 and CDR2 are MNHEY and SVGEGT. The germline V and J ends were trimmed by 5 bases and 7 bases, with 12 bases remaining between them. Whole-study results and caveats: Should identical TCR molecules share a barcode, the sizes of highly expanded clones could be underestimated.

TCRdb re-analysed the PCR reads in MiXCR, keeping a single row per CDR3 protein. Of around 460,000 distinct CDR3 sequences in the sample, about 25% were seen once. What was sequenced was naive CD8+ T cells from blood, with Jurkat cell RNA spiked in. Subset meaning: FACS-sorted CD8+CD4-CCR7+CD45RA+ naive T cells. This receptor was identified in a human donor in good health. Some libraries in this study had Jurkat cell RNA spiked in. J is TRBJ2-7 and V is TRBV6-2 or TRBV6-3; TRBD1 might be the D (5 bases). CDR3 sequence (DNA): TGTGCCAGCAGTCTCCCAGGGTGGGAGCAGTACTTC. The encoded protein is CASSLPGWEQYF.